The clone carrying this TCR beta chain appeared a single time. The assay was immunoSEQ multiplex PCR, and TCRdb's table has in-frame clones only and misses some. The table shows around 200,000 clones, with 90% to 95% occurring only once. The sample comes from a study of control samples from healthy donors and cancer patients. The receptor comes from a woman in her 30s in good health. Sequencing was performed on blood.

The CDR3 coding sequence is TGTGCCAGTAGTCGGGGCAGCTCTGGAAACACCATATATTTT. Residues: CASSRGSSGNTIYF. The gene calls are TRBV19 and TRBJ1-3, with D possibly matching TRBD1 (5 bases). V was clipped by 5 bases and J by 0 bases, with 8 bases between them. CDR3 length: 14 residues. Germline CDR1 is LNHDA and CDR2 is SQIVND (reference sequence). Complete variable domain (other parts from reference TRBV19 and TRBJ1-3): DGGITQSPKYLFRKEGQNVTLSCEQNLNHDAMYWYRQDPGQGLRLIYYSQIVNDFQKGDIAEGYSVSREKKESFPLTVTSAQKNPTAFYLCASSRGSSGNTIYFGEGSWLTVV.